This T cell receptor (beta chain) was captured by sequencing in a study of shared clonotypes between healthy human individuals. Points on this clone: The same CDR3 also results from other DNA sequences found in this sample.

The trim removed 6 bases at V and 3 bases at J, leaving 4 bases unmatched. Germline CDR1 is MNHNS and CDR2 is SASEGT. The CDR3 runs to 14 residues. An assay was performed, and its level was deep. An even split of each subset's genomic DNA across several immunoSEQ plates was performed. The data were produced by immunoSEQ multiplex PCR, yet TCRdb's version contains in-frame clones alone and is incomplete. The repertoire includes roughly 2.6 million clones, roughly 92% of them detected once, and over 0.12% sits in the top ten. The sequenced sample consisted of naive CD4+ T cells sorted from blood. The subset denotes: CD45RA+ positively selected. The J gene is TRBJ2-5, the V gene TRBV6-1, with 10 positions matching TRBD1. This clonotype was sampled from a man aged 18 to 35 in good health. This CDR3 is CASRRTGGKETQYF. CDR3 sequence (DNA): TGTGCCAGCAGGAGGACAGGGGGAAAAGAGACCCAGTACTTC.